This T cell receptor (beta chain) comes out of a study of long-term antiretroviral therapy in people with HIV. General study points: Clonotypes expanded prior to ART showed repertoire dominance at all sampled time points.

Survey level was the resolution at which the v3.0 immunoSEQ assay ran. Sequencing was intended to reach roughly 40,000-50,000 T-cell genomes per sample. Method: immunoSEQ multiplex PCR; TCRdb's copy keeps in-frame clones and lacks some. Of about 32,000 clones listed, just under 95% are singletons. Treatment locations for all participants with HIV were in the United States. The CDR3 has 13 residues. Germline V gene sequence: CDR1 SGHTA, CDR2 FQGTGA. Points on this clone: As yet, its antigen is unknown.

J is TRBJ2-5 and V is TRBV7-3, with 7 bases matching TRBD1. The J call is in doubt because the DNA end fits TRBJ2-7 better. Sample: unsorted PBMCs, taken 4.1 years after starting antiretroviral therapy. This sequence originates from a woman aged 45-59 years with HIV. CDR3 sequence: CASSTGLSYEQYF. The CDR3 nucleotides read TGTGCCAGCTCGACAGGGCTGTCCTACGAGCAGTACTTC.